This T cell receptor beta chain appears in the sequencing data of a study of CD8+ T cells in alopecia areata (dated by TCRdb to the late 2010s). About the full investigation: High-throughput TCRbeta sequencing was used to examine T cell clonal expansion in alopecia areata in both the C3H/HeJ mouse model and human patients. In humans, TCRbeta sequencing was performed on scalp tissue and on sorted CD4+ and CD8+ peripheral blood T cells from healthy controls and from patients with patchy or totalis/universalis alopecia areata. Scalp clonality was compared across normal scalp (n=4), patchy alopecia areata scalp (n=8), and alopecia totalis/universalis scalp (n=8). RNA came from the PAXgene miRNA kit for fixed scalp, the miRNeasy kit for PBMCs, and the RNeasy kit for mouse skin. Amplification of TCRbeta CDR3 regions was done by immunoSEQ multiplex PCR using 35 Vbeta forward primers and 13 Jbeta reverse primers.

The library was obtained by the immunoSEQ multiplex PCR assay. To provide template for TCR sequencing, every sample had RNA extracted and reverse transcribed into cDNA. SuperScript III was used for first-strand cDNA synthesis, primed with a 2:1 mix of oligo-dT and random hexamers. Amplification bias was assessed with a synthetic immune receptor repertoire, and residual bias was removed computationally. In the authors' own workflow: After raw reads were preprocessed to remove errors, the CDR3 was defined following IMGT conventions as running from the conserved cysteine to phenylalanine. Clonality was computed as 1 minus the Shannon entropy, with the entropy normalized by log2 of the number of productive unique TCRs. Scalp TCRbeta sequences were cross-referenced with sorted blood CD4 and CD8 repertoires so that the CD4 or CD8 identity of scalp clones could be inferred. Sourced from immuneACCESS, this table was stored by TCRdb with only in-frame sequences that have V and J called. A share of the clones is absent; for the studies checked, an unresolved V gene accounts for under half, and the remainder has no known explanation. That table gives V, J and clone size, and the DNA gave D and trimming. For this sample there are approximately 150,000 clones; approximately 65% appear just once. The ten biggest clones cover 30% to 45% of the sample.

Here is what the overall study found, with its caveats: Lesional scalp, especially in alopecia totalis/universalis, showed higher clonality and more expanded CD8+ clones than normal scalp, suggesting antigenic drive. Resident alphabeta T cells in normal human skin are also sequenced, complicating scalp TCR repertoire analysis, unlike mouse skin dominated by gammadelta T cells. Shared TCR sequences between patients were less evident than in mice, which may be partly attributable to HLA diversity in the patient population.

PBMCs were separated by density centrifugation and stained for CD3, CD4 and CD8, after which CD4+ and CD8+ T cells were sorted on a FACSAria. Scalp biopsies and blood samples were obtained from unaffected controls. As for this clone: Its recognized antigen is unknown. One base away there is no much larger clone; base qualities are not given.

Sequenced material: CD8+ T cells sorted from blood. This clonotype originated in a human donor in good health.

In nucleotides, the sequence is TGTGCCAGTACCGGCGACAGGACGGTTAGCAATGAGCAGTTCTTC. The resulting protein is CASTGDRTVSNEQFF. The chain joins TRBV19 to TRBJ2-1; TRBD1 could be the D gene, as 6 bases match. Its CDR3 holds 15 amino acids, cysteine through phenylalanine. The only DNA kept is the CDR3, 45 bases in frame from the first base. V is pared back by 7 bases and J by 6 bases, with 19 bases lying between the germline termini. The germline V gene (reference sequence) supplies CDR1 LNHDA and CDR2 SQIVND.